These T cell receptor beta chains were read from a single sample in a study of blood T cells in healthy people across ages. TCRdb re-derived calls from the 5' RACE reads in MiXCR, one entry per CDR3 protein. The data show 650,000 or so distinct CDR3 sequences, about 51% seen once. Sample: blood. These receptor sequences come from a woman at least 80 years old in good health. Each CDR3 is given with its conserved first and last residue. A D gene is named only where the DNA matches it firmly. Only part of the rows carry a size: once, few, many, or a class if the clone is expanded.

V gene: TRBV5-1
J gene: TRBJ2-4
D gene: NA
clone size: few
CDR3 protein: CASTGQPGSIQYF
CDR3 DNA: TGCGCCAGCACGGGGCAACCCGGATCCATTCAGTACTTC

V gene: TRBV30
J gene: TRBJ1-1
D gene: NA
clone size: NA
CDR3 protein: CALSVGGNTEAFF
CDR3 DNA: TGTGCCTTGAGTGTAGGTGGGAACACTGAAGCTTTCTTT

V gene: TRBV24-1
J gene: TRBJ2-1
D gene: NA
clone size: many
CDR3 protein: CATSEATGKDYNEQFF
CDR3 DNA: TGTGCCACCAGTGAAGCTACAGGGAAGGATTACAATGAGCAGTTCTTC

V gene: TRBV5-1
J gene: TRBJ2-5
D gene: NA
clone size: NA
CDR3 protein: CASSWGKDEQYF
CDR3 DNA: TGCGCCAGCAGCTGGGGCAAAGATGAGCAGTACTTC

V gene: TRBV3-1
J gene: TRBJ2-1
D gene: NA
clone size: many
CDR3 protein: CASSWVGYEQFF
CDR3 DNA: TGTGCCAGCAGCTGGGTGGGATATGAGCAGTTCTTC

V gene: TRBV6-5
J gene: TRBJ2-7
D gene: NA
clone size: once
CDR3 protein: CAAGPRESYEQYF
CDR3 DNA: TGTGCCGCAGGCCCCAGGGAATCCTACGAGCAGTACTTC

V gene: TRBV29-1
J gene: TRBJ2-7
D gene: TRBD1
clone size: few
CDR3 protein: CSAGTGSSYEQYF
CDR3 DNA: TGCAGCGCTGGGACAGGGAGCTCCTACGAGCAGTACTTC

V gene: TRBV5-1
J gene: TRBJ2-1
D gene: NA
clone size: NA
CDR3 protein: CASSLGGANEQFF
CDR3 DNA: TGTGCCAGCAGCTTAGGCGGGGCGAATGAGCAGTTCTTC

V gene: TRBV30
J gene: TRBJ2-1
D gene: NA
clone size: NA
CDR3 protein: CAGSVVWEQFF
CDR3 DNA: TGTGCCGGGAGTGTAGTGTGGGAGCAGTTCTTC

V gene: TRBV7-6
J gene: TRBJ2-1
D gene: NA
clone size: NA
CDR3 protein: CASSLRGEGVNEQFF
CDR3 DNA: TGTGCCAGCAGCTTAAGGGGAGAAGGGGTTAATGAGCAGTTCTTC

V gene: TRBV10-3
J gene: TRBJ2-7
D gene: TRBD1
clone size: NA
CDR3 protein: CAIMIGRGGHNEQYF
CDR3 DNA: TGTGCCATCATGATTGGCAGAGGGGGCCATAATGAGCAGTACTTC

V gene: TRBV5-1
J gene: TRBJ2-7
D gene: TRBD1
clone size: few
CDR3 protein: CASSFTGAELNEQYF
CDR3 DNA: TGCGCCAGCAGCTTTACAGGGGCCGAATTGAATGAGCAGTACTTC

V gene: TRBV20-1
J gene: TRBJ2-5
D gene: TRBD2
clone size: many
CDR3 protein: CSARWTSVYETQYF
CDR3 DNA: TGCAGTGCTAGATGGACTAGCGTTTACGAGACCCAGTACTTC

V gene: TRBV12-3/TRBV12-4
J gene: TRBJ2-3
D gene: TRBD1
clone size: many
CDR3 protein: CASRGDRNTDTQYF
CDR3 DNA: TGTGCCAGCAGGGGGGACAGAAACACAGATACGCAGTATTTT

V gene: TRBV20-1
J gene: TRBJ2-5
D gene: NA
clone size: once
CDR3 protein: CSARDGGERGTQYF
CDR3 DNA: TGCAGTGCTAGAGATGGGGGAGAACGGGGGACCCAGTACTTC

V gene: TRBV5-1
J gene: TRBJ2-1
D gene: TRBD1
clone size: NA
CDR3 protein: CASSWGTGMSEQFF
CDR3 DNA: TGCGCCAGCAGCTGGGGGACAGGTATGAGTGAGCAGTTCTTC

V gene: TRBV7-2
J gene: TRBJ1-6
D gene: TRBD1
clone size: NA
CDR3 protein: CASRDRDRVNSPLHF
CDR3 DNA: TGTGCCAGCAGAGACCGGGACAGGGTTAATTCACCCCTCCACTTT

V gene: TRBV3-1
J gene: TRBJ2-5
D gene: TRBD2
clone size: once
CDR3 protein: CASSDERGVQETQYF
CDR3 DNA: TGTGCCAGCAGCGACGAGCGGGGGGTACAAGAGACCCAGTACTTC

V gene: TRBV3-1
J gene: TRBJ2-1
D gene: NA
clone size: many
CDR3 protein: CASSQDPAAAQDSYNEQFF
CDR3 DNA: TGTGCCAGCAGCCAAGATCCCGCAGCCGCCCAGGACTCCTACAATGAGCAGTTCTTC

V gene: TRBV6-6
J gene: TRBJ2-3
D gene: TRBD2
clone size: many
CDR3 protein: CASSSRPGLAGVTDTQYF
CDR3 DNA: TGTGCCAGCAGTTCCCGGCCCGGACTAGCGGGGGTCACAGATACGCAGTATTTT

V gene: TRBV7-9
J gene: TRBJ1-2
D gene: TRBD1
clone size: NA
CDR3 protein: CASSQGTGALDGYTF
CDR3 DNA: TGTGCCAGCAGCCAAGGGACAGGTGCTTTAGATGGCTACACCTTC

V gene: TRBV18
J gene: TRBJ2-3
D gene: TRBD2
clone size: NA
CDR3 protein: CASSPPAGGPRDTQYF
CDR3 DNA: TGTGCCAGCTCACCGCCAGCGGGGGGGCCGAGAGATACGCAGTATTTT

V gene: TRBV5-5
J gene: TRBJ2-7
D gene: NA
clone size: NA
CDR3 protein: CASSLEGHFSYEQYF
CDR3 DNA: TGTGCCAGCAGCTTGGAAGGCCACTTCTCCTACGAGCAGTACTTC

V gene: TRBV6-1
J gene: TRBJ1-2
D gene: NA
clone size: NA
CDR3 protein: CASSESTGGRVYGYTF
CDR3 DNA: TGTGCCAGCAGTGAATCAACAGGCGGAAGGGTCTATGGCTACACCTTC

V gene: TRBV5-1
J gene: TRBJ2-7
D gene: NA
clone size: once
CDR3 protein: CASGGGRASNSGEQYF
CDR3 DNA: TGCGCCAGCGGTGGAGGTCGGGCTAGCAACTCGGGCGAGCAGTACTTC

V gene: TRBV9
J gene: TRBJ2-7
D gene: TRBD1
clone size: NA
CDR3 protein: CASSGRDSSYEQYF
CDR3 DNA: TGTGCCAGCAGCGGCCGGGACAGCTCCTACGAGCAGTACTTC

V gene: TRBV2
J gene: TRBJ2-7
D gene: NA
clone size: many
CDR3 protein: CASVGQGQQYF
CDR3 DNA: TGTGCCAGCGTCGGGCAGGGTCAGCAGTACTTC

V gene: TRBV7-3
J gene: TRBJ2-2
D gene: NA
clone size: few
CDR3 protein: CASSLRGANTGELFF
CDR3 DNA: TGTGCCAGTAGCTTAAGGGGAGCGAACACCGGGGAGCTGTTTTTT

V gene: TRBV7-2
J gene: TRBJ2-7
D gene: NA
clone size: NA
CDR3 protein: CASSLGERSYPYEQYF
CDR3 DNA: TGTGCCAGCAGCTTAGGGGAGCGGAGTTACCCCTACGAGCAGTACTTC

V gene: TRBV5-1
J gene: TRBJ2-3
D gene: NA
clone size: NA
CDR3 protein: CASSLSLREHTQYF
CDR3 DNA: TGCGCCAGCAGCTTAAGCCTCCGTGAGCATACGCAGTATTTT

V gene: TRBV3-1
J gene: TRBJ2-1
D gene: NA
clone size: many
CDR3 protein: CASSQSFPNEQFF
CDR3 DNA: TGTGCCAGCAGCCAAAGTTTTCCCAATGAGCAGTTCTTC

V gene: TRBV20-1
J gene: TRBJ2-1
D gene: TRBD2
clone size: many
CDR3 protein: CSATTGTSGGWEQFF
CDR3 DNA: TGCAGTGCTACGACCGGGACTAGCGGGGGGTGGGAGCAGTTCTTC

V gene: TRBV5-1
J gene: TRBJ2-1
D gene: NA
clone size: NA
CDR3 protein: CASSSVGGLNEQFF
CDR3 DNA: TGCGCCAGCAGCTCCGTGGGGGGCCTCAATGAGCAGTTCTTC

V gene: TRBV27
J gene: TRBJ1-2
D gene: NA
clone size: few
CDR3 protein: CASGLVGAGYTF
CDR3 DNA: TGTGCCAGCGGCCTTGTCGGTGCTGGCTACACCTTC

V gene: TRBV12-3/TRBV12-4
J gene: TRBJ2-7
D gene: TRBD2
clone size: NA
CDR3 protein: CASRTSGRSYEQYF
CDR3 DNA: TGTGCCAGCAGAACTAGCGGGAGGTCTTACGAGCAGTACTTC

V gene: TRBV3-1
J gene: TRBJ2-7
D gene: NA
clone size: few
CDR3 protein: CASSHSSVRGEQYF
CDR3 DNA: TGTGCCAGCAGCCACTCTAGCGTTCGGGGCGAGCAGTACTTC

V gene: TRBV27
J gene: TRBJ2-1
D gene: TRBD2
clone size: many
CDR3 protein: CASSPGLAERNEQFF
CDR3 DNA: TGTGCCAGCAGTCCCGGGCTAGCGGAAAGGAATGAGCAGTTCTTC

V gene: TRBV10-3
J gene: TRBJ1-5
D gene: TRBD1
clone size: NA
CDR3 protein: CAISEQGAGYQPQHF
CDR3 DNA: TGTGCCATCAGTGAGCAGGGGGCGGGATACCAGCCCCAGCATTTT

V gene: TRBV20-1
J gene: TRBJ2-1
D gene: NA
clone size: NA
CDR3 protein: CSARDPVCEQFF
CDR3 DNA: TGCAGTGCTAGAGACCCAGTATGTGAGCAGTTCTTC

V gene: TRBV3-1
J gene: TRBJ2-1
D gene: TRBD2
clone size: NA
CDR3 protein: CACSPRWREGQQVNEQFF
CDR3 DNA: TGTGCCTGCAGCCCGCGATGGCGGGAGGGCCAGCAGGTAAATGAGCAGTTCTTC

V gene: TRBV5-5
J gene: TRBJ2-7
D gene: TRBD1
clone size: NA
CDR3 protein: CASSLRGFDRADEQYF
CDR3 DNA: TGTGCCAGCAGCCTGCGAGGCTTCGACAGGGCCGACGAGCAGTACTTC

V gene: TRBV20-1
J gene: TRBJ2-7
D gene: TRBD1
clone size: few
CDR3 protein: CSASDRGFSYEQYF
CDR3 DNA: TGCAGTGCCAGTGACAGGGGTTTCTCCTACGAGCAGTACTTC

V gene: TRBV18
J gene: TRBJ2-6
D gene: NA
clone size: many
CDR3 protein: CASSRLRGTSGANVLTF
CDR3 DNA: TGTGCCAGCTCTCGACTTAGGGGGACTTCCGGGGCCAACGTCCTGACTTTC

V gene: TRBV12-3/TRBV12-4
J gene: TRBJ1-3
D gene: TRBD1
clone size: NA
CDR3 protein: CASSIQGAQGNTIYF
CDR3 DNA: TGTGCCAGCAGTATACAGGGGGCGCAAGGAAACACCATATATTTT

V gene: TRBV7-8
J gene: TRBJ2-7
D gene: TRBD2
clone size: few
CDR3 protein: CASSLGTSPYNEQYF
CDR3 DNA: TGTGCCAGCAGCCTCGGGACTAGCCCCTACAATGAGCAGTACTTC

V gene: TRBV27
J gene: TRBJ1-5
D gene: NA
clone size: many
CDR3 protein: CASSLGVSGNQPQHF
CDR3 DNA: TGTGCCAGCAGTTTAGGGGTATCCGGCAATCAGCCCCAGCATTTT

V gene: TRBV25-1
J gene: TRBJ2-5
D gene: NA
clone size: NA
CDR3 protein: CASSELTETQYF
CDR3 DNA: TGTGCCAGCAGTGAACTTACAGAGACCCAGTACTTC

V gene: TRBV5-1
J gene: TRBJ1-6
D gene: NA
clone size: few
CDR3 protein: CASSVFRGDSPLHF
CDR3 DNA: TGCGCCAGCAGCGTCTTCAGGGGAGATTCACCCCTCCACTTT

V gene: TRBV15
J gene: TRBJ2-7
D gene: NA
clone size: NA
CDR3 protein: CATSRVMEGAYEQYF
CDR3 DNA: TGTGCCACCAGCAGAGTCATGGAGGGGGCATACGAGCAGTACTTC

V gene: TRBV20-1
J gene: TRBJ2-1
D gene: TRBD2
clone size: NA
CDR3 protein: CSARDRREVEQFF
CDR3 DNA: TGCAGTGCTAGAGATCGGCGGGAGGTTGAGCAGTTCTTC

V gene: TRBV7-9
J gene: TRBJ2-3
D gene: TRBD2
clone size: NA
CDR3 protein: CASSLDQAGTHTDTQYF
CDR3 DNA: TGTGCCAGCAGCTTAGATCAAGCGGGGACGCACACAGATACGCAGTATTTT

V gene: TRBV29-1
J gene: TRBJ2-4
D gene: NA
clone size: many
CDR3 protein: CSIQIGSASDIQYF
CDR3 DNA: TGCAGTATCCAAATCGGGAGCGCCAGCGACATTCAGTACTTC

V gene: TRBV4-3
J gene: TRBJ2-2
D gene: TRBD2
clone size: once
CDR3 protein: CASSHSGTSNTGELFF
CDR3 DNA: TGCGCCAGCAGTCATAGCGGGACTAGCAACACCGGGGAGCTGTTTTTT

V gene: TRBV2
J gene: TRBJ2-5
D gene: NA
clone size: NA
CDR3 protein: CASSEEQTNEQYF
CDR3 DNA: TGTGCCAGCAGTGAAGAGCAGACCAATGAGCAGTACTTC